This T cell receptor beta chain was sequenced in a study of blood T cell repertoires in COVID-19. Study summary: Whether acute or convalescent, the COVID-19 samples came from the United States, Italy and Spain. PBMCs, B-cell-depleted T cells, or T cells were the source of the cDNA or gDNA that made up the material.

Original analysis: Amplification of reference gene primers provided the estimated nucleated cell counts. Generated by immunoSEQ multiplex PCR, the TCRdb table keeps only in-frame clones and is missing some. V and J calls plus clone size are reproduced from that table; the DNA served to infer D and trimming. Of 210,000 or so clones detected, around 84% appear once; the ten largest clones hold 15% to 20%. The source material was peripheral blood. The source is a woman older than 75 with active or convalescent COVID-19.

The chain's CDR3 is CATSEFGATEAFF. DNA of the CDR3: TGTGCCACCAGTGAATTTGGGGCAACTGAAGCTTTCTTT. The genes are TRBV24-1 and TRBJ1-1; a weak D match, TRBD1 (5 bases). The germline gives CDR1 KGHDR, CDR2 SFDVKD. The CDR3 runs to 13 residues. Trimming cost V 4 bases and J 5 bases, with 10 bases left between them.